Listed below are T cell receptor beta chains from one sample, sequenced in a study of cytomegalovirus exposure and HLA in healthy donors. TCRdb's copy holds only in-frame clones and misses some; the assay was immunoSEQ multiplex PCR. The sample lists 150,000 to 200,000 clones; over 80% were seen once. Sequenced: PBMCs. All receptors come from a girl between 5 and 17 years old in good health and CMV-seropositive. The conserved cysteine and the conserved F or W are not part of the CDR3 here. Each record gives: CDR3 length, J gene, V gene, clone size, CDR3 protein. Some rows mark clone size as missing; the rest say once, few, many or name a class of expanded clone.

length: 13; J: TRBJ2-1; V: TRBV4-1; size: NA; CDR3: ASSRLAGGPNEQF
length: 13; J: TRBJ2-2; V: TRBV7-9; size: few; CDR3: ASSLTSGYTGELF
length: 13; J: TRBJ1-3; V: TRBV27; size: NA; CDR3: ASSFTGGAGNTIY
length: 12; J: TRBJ2-5; V: TRBV7-2; size: NA; CDR3: ASSIGEAPGTQY
length: 17; J: TRBJ2-1; V: TRBV21-1; size: NA; CDR3: ASSNWTGTQPTGVHEQF
length: 13; J: TRBJ1-2; V: TRBV25-1; size: NA; CDR3: ASSESGPFKNGYT
length: 13; J: TRBJ2-1; V: TRBV6-5; size: NA; CDR3: ASSSPGLEYNEQF
length: 13; J: TRBJ2-1; V: TRBV5-1; size: NA; CDR3: ASSFLAGSYNEQF
length: 13; J: TRBJ1-5; V: TRBV5-1; size: few; CDR3: ASSPLGQSNQPQH
length: 13; J: TRBJ2-1; V: TRBV29-1; size: NA; CDR3: SARPGQGPYNEQF
length: 14; J: TRBJ2-1; V: TRBV9; size: NA; CDR3: ASSVTGTTSYNEQF
length: 9; J: TRBJ2-1; V: TRBV6-5; size: NA; CDR3: ASSYTGEQF
length: 14; J: TRBJ2-1; V: TRBV9; size: NA; CDR3: ASSVTGGSSYNEQF
length: 13; J: TRBJ1-5; V: TRBV18; size: NA; CDR3: ASSPGTGSNQPQH
length: 10; J: TRBJ2-1; V: TRBV9; size: NA; CDR3: ASSRLANEQF
length: 11; J: TRBJ2-3; V: TRBV5-1; size: NA; CDR3: ASSPQGADTQY
length: 12; J: TRBJ2-7; V: TRBV5-4; size: NA; CDR3: ASSLSGRSYEQY
length: 15; J: TRBJ2-5; V: TRBV7-9; size: once; CDR3: ASSLGGTSGSGETQY
length: 12; J: TRBJ2-7; V: TRBV29-1; size: NA; CDR3: SVALRTASYEQY
length: 10; J: TRBJ2-2; V: TRBV30; size: NA; CDR3: AWSQGAGELF
length: 11; J: TRBJ1-1; V: TRBV11-3; size: NA; CDR3: ASSPGGGTEAF
length: 9; J: TRBJ2-3; V: TRBV29-1; size: once; CDR3: QIVWSDTQY
length: 14; J: TRBJ2-3; V: TRBV7-9; size: NA; CDR3: ASSNPPGEITDTQY
length: 12; J: TRBJ2-5; V: TRBV2; size: NA; CDR3: ASIFQGGTETQY
length: 13; J: TRBJ1-2; V: TRBV29-1; size: NA; CDR3: SVTGGSSRVGGYT
length: 13; J: TRBJ2-7; V: TRBV18; size: NA; CDR3: ASSPLGTGLAEQY
length: 14; J: TRBJ2-2; V: TRBV5-6; size: NA; CDR3: ASSLLGRGDTGELF
length: 14; J: TRBJ1-1; V: TRBV5-4; size: NA; CDR3: ASSWGQGGGNTEAF
length: 14; J: TRBJ2-2; V: TRBV10-3; size: NA; CDR3: AIRGYDRPNTGELF
length: 14; J: TRBJ2-1; V: TRBV4-3; size: NA; CDR3: ASSLGLAAHPNEQF
length: 12; J: TRBJ1-2; V: TRBV15; size: few; CDR3: ATSRDREGAPVT
length: 13; J: TRBJ1-5; V: TRBV2; size: NA; CDR3: ASNTGQGGGRPQH
length: 11; J: TRBJ1-1; V: TRBV6-1; size: NA; CDR3: ASWGQTDTEAF
length: 10; J: NA; V: TRBV30; size: NA; CDR3: AWSVHGSEQY
length: 11; J: TRBJ2-7; V: TRBV6-5; size: NA; CDR3: ASSSFLFYEQY
length: 13; J: TRBJ2-2; V: TRBV7-2; size: few; CDR3: ASSSDYLNTGELF
length: 13; J: TRBJ1-5; V: TRBV5-5; size: NA; CDR3: ASSNTGGSNQPQH
length: 14; J: TRBJ2-5; V: TRBV6-1; size: NA; CDR3: ASSEWSGRGEETQY
length: 12; J: TRBJ1-1; V: TRBV6-5; size: few; CDR3: ASSLQGFRTEAF
length: 9; J: TRBJ2-1; V: TRBV5-1; size: NA; CDR3: ASSRTDGQF
length: 12; J: TRBJ1-1; V: TRBV7-9; size: NA; CDR3: ASSLVQGNTEAF
length: 11; J: TRBJ2-5; V: TRBV4-3; size: NA; CDR3: ASSQAWAETQY
length: 12; J: TRBJ2-3; V: TRBV7-9; size: NA; CDR3: ASKIAVDTDTQY
length: 13; J: TRBJ2-7; V: TRBV7-2; size: NA; CDR3: ASSSEGLAGYEQY
length: 11; J: TRBJ2-2; V: TRBV9; size: NA; CDR3: ASSGSSSGELF
length: 13; J: TRBJ1-1; V: TRBV14; size: NA; CDR3: ASSPEQGAQTEAF
length: 13; J: TRBJ2-6; V: TRBV5-1; size: many; CDR3: ASSLPAGGANVLT
length: 13; J: TRBJ1-1; V: TRBV5-1; size: NA; CDR3: ASSHPQGLNTEAF